The 5 T cell receptor beta chains given below trace back to one sample, sequenced in a study of T cell changes during pregnancy in multiple sclerosis. The method was immunoSEQ multiplex PCR; TCRdb's version includes in-frame clones alone and lacks a portion of them. Of some 20,000 clones listed, roughly 89% are singletons. This specimen consisted of CD4+ T cells from peripheral blood mononuclear cells, obtained in the third trimester of pregnancy. These receptors were obtained from a female donor in good health, enrolled as a control in a pregnancy study.

The chain has TRBV5-1 and TRBJ2-1; D is perhaps TRBD1 (6 bases). V gave up 6 bases and J gave up 0 bases, with 13 bases separating them. This CDR3 contains 15 residues. Per the germline V gene, CDR1 is SGHRS and CDR2 is YFSETQ. The CDR3 is CASTPGQSSYNEQFF. In DNA form, the CDR3 reads TGCGCCAGCACCCCGGGACAAAGCTCCTACAATGAGCAGTTCTTC.

The rearrangement links TRBV19 to TRBJ1-1, with TRBD1 as a possible D gene (6 bases). Germline V lookup: CDR1 LNHDA, CDR2 SQIVND (reference sequence). CDR3 length: 16 amino acids. Deletions cut 5 bases from V and 0 bases from J, with 16 bases between. Written as DNA, the CDR3 is TGTGCCAGTAGTCTGGCCCACAGGGCCATGAACACTGAAGCTTTCTTT. Its translation is CASSLAHRAMNTEAFF.

This chain uses TRBV4-1 with TRBJ1-3; D not resolved. The V and J ends lost 1 base and 0 bases respectively, with 13 bases between them. CDR3 length equals 17 residues. Germline V gives CDR1 MGHRA, CDR2 YSYEKL. CDR3 sequence reads: CASSQGRQASSGNTIYF. Written as DNA, the CDR3 is TGCGCCAGCAGCCAAGGCCGTCAGGCAAGCTCTGGAAACACCATATATTTT.

CDR3 sequence: CASRQGAIDEQYF. The CDR3 DNA reads as TGTGCCAGCAGACAGGGGGCAATCGACGAGCAGTACTTC. The chain couples TRBV5-4 to TRBJ2-7; 9 nucleotides align to TRBD1. CDR3 length equals 13 residues. V shed 5 bases, J shed 5 bases, and the junction held 5 bases outside the gene matches. From germline, CDR1 is SGHNT and CDR2 YYREEE (reference sequence).

V usage is TRBV14 and J usage is TRBJ2-5, with a possible D match to TRBD2 (5 bases). This CDR3 has 19 residues. Per germline, CDR1 SGHDN and CDR2 FVKESK. Trimming cost V 5 bases and J 0 bases, with 25 bases left between them. The CDR3 nucleotides read TGTGCCAGCAGCGATCAGGTAGCGTTCATACTCTCTTACCAAGAGACCCAGTACTTC. Protein product: CASSDQVAFILSYQETQYF.